Presented here are 22 T cell receptor beta chains from one specimen sequenced in a study of blood T cell repertoires in COVID-19. Assay used: immunoSEQ multiplex PCR; TCRdb lists only in-frame clones, some missing. The table lists around 260,000 clones, around 86% of them singletons. The sample taken for sequencing was peripheral blood. The source is a woman aged 40 to 49 who had recovered from COVID-19.

The rearrangement links TRBV2 to TRBJ2-7; 7 positions agree with TRBD2. V lost 7 bases to trimming and J lost 3 bases; unmatched junction nucleotides: 6. CDR1 is SNHLY, CDR2 FYNNEI, per germline. The CDR3 consists of 13 residues. The CDR3, as DNA: TGTGCCAGCACCTGGGAGGGCCGCTACGAGCAGTACTTC. This sequence encodes CASTWEGRYEQYF.

The rearrangement links TRBV7-9 to TRBJ1-2; 9 bases are shared with TRBD1. V was clipped by 5 bases and J by 2 bases; unmatched bases: 9. Germline V lookup: CDR1 SEHNR, CDR2 FQNEAQ (reference sequence). The length of the CDR3 is 16 residues. DNA for the CDR3: TGTGCCAGCAGCCTAGGCTTAGGACAGGGGAACTATGGCTACACCTTC. This translates into CASSLGLGQGNYGYTF.

Note on this clone: At one end, the junction sequence differs from germline, possibly due to a read error. The genes are TRBV5-1 and TRBJ1-1; 8 positions match TRBD1. Germline CDR1 is SGHRS and CDR2 is YFSETQ. The CDR3 consists of 14 residues. The CDR3 sequence: CASRGQDGQGEVHF. Here the CDR3 DNA reads TGCGCCAGCAGGGGTCAGGACGGACAGGGCGAGGTCCATTTT.

CDR3 coding DNA: TGTGCCAGCAGTGAGACTAGCGGGAAGGTGTTCTTC. This gives the protein CASSETSGKVFF. The rearrangement joins TRBV2 to TRBJ2-1, with 11 bases identical to TRBD2. Germline CDR1 SNHLY, CDR2 FYNNEI. The CDR3 consists of 12 residues. V was clipped by 3 bases and J by 15 bases; unmatched bases: 4.

The J gene is TRBJ2-1, the V gene TRBV24-1; D is unresolved. This CDR3 is built from 14 residues. Per germline, CDR1 KGHDR and CDR2 SFDVKD. With 4 bases removed from V and 4 bases from J, the gap between germline ends came to 10 bases. The CDR3 DNA sequence: TGTGCCACCAGTGACCAACTAACATACAATGAGCAGTTCTTC. This translates into CATSDQLTYNEQFF.

V is TRBV30 and J is TRBJ2-7; 8 bases line up with TRBD1. In germline, CDR1 is GTSNPN, CDR2 SVGIG (reference sequence). The CDR3 is 12 amino acids. V shed 2 bases and J 6 bases; nucleotides not matched to a gene: 3. The CDR3 DNA sequence: TGTGCCTGGAGTCAACAGGGGGGCGAGCAGTACTTC. The encoded protein is CAWSQQGGEQYF.

This clone was counted between two and nine times. The chain links TRBV7-9 to TRBJ2-3, with D possibly being TRBD2 (5 bases). Trimming left V 8 bases short and J 2 bases short, with 11 bases between. The CDR3 extends over 13 amino acids. Germline values: CDR1 SEHNR, CDR2 FQNEAQ (reference sequence). The CDR3 DNA is TGTGCCAGCCACAAGGGAGTCACAGATACGCAGTATTTT. Translating gives CASHKGVTDTQYF.

The V gene is TRBV7-9, the J gene TRBJ1-1; 9 nucleotides align to TRBD1. The CDR3 consists of 15 residues. V gave up 5 bases and J gave up 4 bases; unmatched junction bases: 8. Germline lookup yields CDR1 SEHNR and CDR2 FQNEAQ (reference sequence). CDR3 nucleotides: TGTGCCAGCAGCCCCCCCGACAGGGGGGTCACTGAAGCTTTCTTT. Its translation: CASSPPDRGVTEAFF.

This sequence joins TRBV10-1 and TRBJ2-3, with 10 bases identical to TRBD1. J lost 12 bases, V lost 4 bases, and 7 bases had no gene match. Germline V gene sequence: CDR1 WNHNN, CDR2 SYGVQD (reference sequence). The CDR3 extends over 13 amino acids. CDR3 region: CASSGQGAGVQYF. The CDR3 nucleotides read TGCGCCAGCAGTGGACAGGGGGCTGGCGTTCAGTATTTT.

This sequence joins TRBV10-2 and TRBJ2-2; 7 bases match TRBD1. CDR1 is WSHSY, CDR2 SAAADI, per germline. This CDR3 has 17 residues. Unmatched junction bases numbered 10, after V lost 6 bases and J lost 0 bases. The CDR3 DNA sequence: TGCGCCAGCAGACTACAGGGGACGGTGACGAACACCGGGGAGCTGTTTTTT. This sequence encodes CASRLQGTVTNTGELFF.

The chain links TRBV12-3 or TRBV12-4 to TRBJ2-1; D not certain. The V end lost 5 bases, the J end lost 13 bases, and 15 bases lay between the germline ends. The CDR3 totals 12 residues. As DNA, the CDR3 is TGTGCCAGCAGTCTCCAGCCGGCACTACAGTTCTTC. Amino acid sequence: CASSLQPALQFF.

The chain has TRBV10-3 and TRBJ1-2; D is unresolved. Germline CDR1 reads ENHRY; CDR2 reads SYGVKD. Trimming shortened V by 3 bases and J by 1 base, and 9 bases separated the two germline ends. This CDR3 has 14 residues. The CDR3 nucleotides are TGTGCCATCAGTGATCCTATTAATAACTATGGCTACACCTTC. Its protein product is CAISDPINNYGYTF.

The chain combines TRBV9 with TRBJ2-1, with TRBD2 matching over 10 bases. The V gene end was trimmed by 4 bases and the J gene end by 0 bases; junction bases not matched to a gene: 16. The length of the CDR3 is 20 residues. Germline V lookup: CDR1 SGDLS, CDR2 YYNGEE. This CDR3 is CASSPFQLLAGSSSYNEQFF. The CDR3 DNA reads TGTGCCAGCAGCCCCTTCCAGCTACTAGCGGGGTCAAGCTCCTACAATGAGCAGTTCTTC.

This clone was recorded once. The rearrangement uses TRBV12-3 or TRBV12-4 and TRBJ2-1; D possibly corresponds to TRBD2 (5 bases). The CDR3 runs to 13 residues. The V end lost 9 bases, the J end lost 9 bases, and 18 bases lay between the germline ends. Here the CDR3 reads CASTYPSRGEQFF. CDR3 DNA: TGTGCCAGTACCTATCCAAGCCGGGGTGAGCAGTTCTTC.

The V and J genes are TRBV2 and TRBJ1-4; 11 bases align to TRBD1. The germline gives CDR1 SNHLY, CDR2 FYNNEI. The J segment lost 4 bases and the V segment lost 8 bases, leaving 9 bases of the junction unmatched. This CDR3 region has 16 residues. The CDR3 DNA is TGTGCCAGCTCTTACTCCGGGACAGGGGGTAATGAAAAACTGTTTTTT. It is translated as CASSYSGTGGNEKLFF.

The chain uses TRBV29-1 and TRBJ2-3, with D possibly TRBD2 on 5 matching bases. Trimming shortened V by 5 bases and J by 4 bases, and 13 bases separated the two germline ends. There are 13 residues in the CDR3. CDR1 and CDR2 from the germline V gene are SQVTM and ANQGSEA. The CDR3 nucleotides are TGCAGCGTTAGCCCGACCGGGGCAGATACGCAGTATTTT. Residues: CSVSPTGADTQYF.

V is TRBV6-5 and J is TRBJ2-1; D might be TRBD1 (6 bases). CDR1 is MNHEY and CDR2 is SVGAGI in the germline V gene. This CDR3 has 14 residues. Trimming stripped 4 bases from V and 7 bases from J, with 14 bases between. Here the CDR3 DNA reads TGTGCCAGCAGTTCAACAGGGCCTTTAAATGAGCAGTTCTTC. Translation: CASSSTGPLNEQFF.

This chain uses TRBV9 with TRBJ1-2, with 8 bases aligning to TRBD1. The CDR3 has 15 amino acids. V shed 4 bases, J shed 8 bases, and the junction held 13 bases outside the gene matches. Germline loops: CDR1 SGDLS, CDR2 YYNGEE. CDR3 nucleotide sequence: TGTGCCAGCAGCACCGGACAGGGAAGCCCATGGGGCTACACCTTC. Protein: CASSTGQGSPWGYTF.

The chain carries TRBV7-2 and TRBJ1-5; TRBD1 matches 9 bases. CDR3 length: 16 residues. V shed 3 bases, J shed 5 bases, and the junction held 8 bases outside the gene matches. Germline values: CDR1 SGHTA, CDR2 FQGNSA. In nucleotides, the CDR3 is TGTGCCAGCAGCTTGATCTACCGGACAGGGGATCAGCCCCAGCATTTT. Amino acid sequence: CASSLIYRTGDQPQHF.

The chain joins TRBV12-5 to TRBJ1-1; a possible D gene is TRBD1 (6 bases). The V end lost 3 bases, the J end lost 1 base, and 12 bases lay between the germline ends. Germline V CDR1 and CDR2: LGHNT, FRNRAP. CDR3 size: 15 residues. The CDR3 DNA is TGTGCTAGTGGTTTAGGGTTGGGGGCGAACACTGAAGCTTTCTTT. This codes for CASGLGLGANTEAFF.

The rearrangement links TRBV7-9 to TRBJ1-4, with a tentative D call TRBD1 (6 bases). Per germline, CDR1 SEHNR and CDR2 FQNEAQ (reference sequence). Trimming pared 1 base from V and 5 bases from J, leaving 14 bases between. The CDR3 runs to 16 residues. CDR3 residues: CASSLEGTQGNEKLFF. CDR3 nucleotide sequence: TGTGCCAGCAGCTTAGAGGGGACACAGGGAAATGAAAAACTGTTTTTT. Filled out from reference TRBV7-9 and TRBJ1-4, the complete variable domain reads DTGVSQNPRHKITKRGQNVTFRCDPISEHNRLYWYRQTLGQGPEFLTYFQNEAQLEKSRLLSDRFSAERPKGSFSTLEIQRTEQGDSAMYLCASSLEGTQGNEKLFFGSGTQLSVL.

This chain links TRBV19 with TRBJ2-6, with 9 bases that match TRBD1. CDR3 length: 23 amino acids. Germline V lookup: CDR1 LNHDA, CDR2 SQIVND (reference sequence). The J segment lost 0 bases and the V segment lost 3 bases, leaving 21 bases of the junction unmatched. Written as DNA, the CDR3 is TGTGCCAGTAGTATCCCTCGGGACAGGGATTTCATCCCCCCTCTCTCTGGGGCCAACGTCCTGACTTTC. Translation gives CASSIPRDRDFIPPLSGANVLTF.